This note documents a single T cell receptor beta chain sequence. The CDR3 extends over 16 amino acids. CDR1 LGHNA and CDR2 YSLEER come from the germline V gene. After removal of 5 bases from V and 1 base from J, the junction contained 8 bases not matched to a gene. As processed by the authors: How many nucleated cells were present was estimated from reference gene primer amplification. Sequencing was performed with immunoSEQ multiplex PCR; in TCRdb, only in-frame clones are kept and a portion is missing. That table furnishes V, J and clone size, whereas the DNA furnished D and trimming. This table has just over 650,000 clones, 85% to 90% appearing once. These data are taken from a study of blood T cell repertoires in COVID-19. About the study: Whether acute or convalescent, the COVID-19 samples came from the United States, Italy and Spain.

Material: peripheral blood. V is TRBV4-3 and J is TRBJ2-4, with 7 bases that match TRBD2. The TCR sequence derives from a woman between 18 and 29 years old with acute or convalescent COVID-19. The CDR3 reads CASSGLGGGAKNIQYF. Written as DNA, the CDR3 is TGCGCCAGCAGCGGACTGGGGGGAGGGGCCAAAAACATTCAGTACTTC.